Following are 30 T cell receptor beta chains from one sample sequenced in a study of blood T cell repertoires in COVID-19. Repertoires were generated with immunoSEQ multiplex PCR, while TCRdb's copy carries only in-frame clones and drops some. The sample has approximately 120,000 clones, 65% to 90% seen once. The sample consisted of peripheral blood. These receptors originate from a man older than 75 with active or convalescent COVID-19.

In DNA, the CDR3 is TGTGCCAGCAGCTTAGCGGCCCGCCGGGGTAATTCACCCCTCCACTTT. Protein: CASSLAARRGNSPLHF. The rearrangement links TRBV11-1 to TRBJ1-6, with D unclear. CDR1 is SGHAT, CDR2 FQDESV, per germline (reference sequence). The CDR3 has 16 residues. V was trimmed by 0 bases and J by 6 bases, leaving 12 bases between them.

J is TRBJ2-3 and V is TRBV7-2; TRBD2 matches at 9 bases. V lost 1 base and J lost 2; bases outside the gene matches: 1. The V gene's germline CDR1 is SGHTA and CDR2 FQGNSA. The CDR3 runs to 15 residues. In nucleotides, the CDR3 is TGTGCCAGCAGCTTAGTAGCGGGGGTCACAGATACGCAGTATTTT. Translating gives CASSLVAGVTDTQYF.

This clone turned up a few times. This rearrangement joins TRBV9 to TRBJ2-1, with TRBD1 identical over 7 bases. V lost 4 bases and J lost 10; bases outside the gene matches: 11. The CDR3 has 14 amino acids. Germline V lookup: CDR1 SGDLS, CDR2 YYNGEE. CDR3 bases: TGTGCCAGCAGCACGACAGGGACCTTTTTGGAGCAGTTCTTC. Amino acid sequence: CASSTTGTFLEQFF.

This chain's CDR3 is CASSYGAGFGNTIYF. CDR3 nucleotides: TGTGCCAGCAGTTACGGGGCAGGCTTTGGAAACACCATATATTTT. V gene TRBV6-5 combines with J gene TRBJ1-3, with D possibly TRBD1 on 5 matching bases. The CDR3 length is 15 residues. V lost 2 bases to trimming and J lost 3 bases, with 11 bases between them. The V gene's germline CDR1 is MNHEY and CDR2 SVGAGI.

The chain uses TRBV5-1 and TRBJ2-1, with 8 bases lining up with TRBD1. CDR3 length: 12 residues. With 5 bases clipped from V and 10 bases from J, the junction kept 5 bases outside the gene matches. The germline CDR1 and CDR2 sequences are SGHRS and YFSETQ. Here the CDR3 reads CASRDRVWEQFF. The CDR3 nucleotides read TGCGCCAGCAGGGACAGGGTCTGGGAGCAGTTCTTC.

In this sample, this clone turned up once. Different DNA sequences within this sample yield the same CDR3. This chain links TRBV9 with TRBJ1-4; 8 bases match TRBD1. Germline V gives CDR1 SGDLS, CDR2 YYNGEE. V was pared by 0 bases and J by 7 bases, with 5 bases of the junction left unmatched. The CDR3 runs 15 residues. For the CDR3, the DNA is TGTGCCAGCAGCGTAGGTACAGGGGGTGGTGAAAAACTGTTTTTT. Amino acid sequence: CASSVGTGGGEKLFF. Full variable domain (remainder filled in from reference TRBV9 and TRBJ1-4): DSGVTQTPKHLITATGQRVTLRCSPRSGDLSVYWYQQSLDQGLQFLIQYYNGEERAKGNILERFSAQQFPDLHSELNLSSLELGDSALYFCASSVGTGGGEKLFFGSGTQLSVL.

The genes are TRBV23-1 and TRBJ2-3; TRBD2 aligns across 7 bases. TRBV23-1 is given ORF status, its function remaining uncertain. Losses at the gene ends were 3 bases for V and 5 bases for J; bases not matched to a gene: 5. The CDR3 sequence is 14 residues long. CDR3 DNA: TGCGCCAGCAGTCACCCAGCGGGAAAAGATACGCAGTATTTT. Translated, it gives CASSHPAGKDTQYF.

This clone was counted a single time. V usage is TRBV5-1 and J usage is TRBJ2-7; tentatively, D is TRBD1 (6 bases). Germline CDR1 reads SGHRS; CDR2 reads YFSETQ. V lost 3 bases and J 4 bases, leaving 8 bases between the germline ends. CDR3 length: 12 residues. Written as DNA, the CDR3 is TGCGCCAGCAGCTCAGACAGGTACGAGCAGTACTTC. It codes for CASSSDRYEQYF.

The genes are TRBV27 and TRBJ1-2; 10 bases map to TRBD1. Germline V gene data show CDR1 as MNHEY and CDR2 as SMNVEV (reference sequence). The trim removed 6 bases at V and 6 bases at J, leaving 4 bases unmatched. CDR3 length equals 13 residues. The CDR3 loop is CASRSDRGNGYTF. The CDR3 DNA sequence: TGTGCCAGCAGATCGGACAGGGGGAATGGCTACACCTTC.

This rearrangement joins TRBV28 to TRBJ1-1; D may be TRBD1 (5 bases). CDR1 is MDHEN and CDR2 is SYDVKM in the germline V gene. This CDR3 has 14 amino acids. With 4 bases removed from V and 6 bases from J, the gap between germline ends came to 15 bases. DNA for the CDR3: TGTGCCAGCAGTTCTATCTCAGGGATCCCTGAAGCTTTCTTT. This encodes CASSSISGIPEAFF.

The sample holds one count of this clone. The CDR3 DNA sequence: TGCAGCGTTGAAGATCCGGGACAGGGGAAGGTGCAGTTCTTC. Translation: CSVEDPGQGKVQFF. The V call is TRBV29-1, the J call TRBJ2-1, with 10 bases lining up with TRBD1. The V and J ends lost 0 bases and 12 bases, in that order; junction bases with no gene match: 8. The CDR3 totals 14 residues. The germline CDR1 and CDR2 sequences are SQVTM and ANQGSEA.

The chain couples TRBV4-2 to TRBJ2-2; D uncertain. The V end lost 0 bases, the J end lost 8 bases, and 7 bases lay between the germline ends. Looked up from germline, CDR1 is LGHNA and CDR2 is YNFKEQ. This CDR3 contains 13 residues. Written as DNA, the CDR3 is TGTGCCAGCAGCCAAGAGTTTCTTGGGGAGCTGTTTTTT. This encodes CASSQEFLGELFF.

V gene TRBV7-9 combines with J gene TRBJ1-6, with a tentative D call TRBD1 (6 bases). V lost 5 bases and J lost 10, with 15 bases in between. The germline gives CDR1 SEHNR, CDR2 FQNEAQ (reference sequence). This CDR3 has 14 amino acids. The CDR3 nucleotides are TGTGCCAGCAGCCCAGGGCCAGGGGAATCACCCCTCCACTTT. Residues: CASSPGPGESPLHF.

A single count supports this clone. The chain links TRBV4-3 to TRBJ2-6; 7 nucleotides line up with TRBD2. V trimming: 1 base; J trimming: 0 bases; junction bases outside the gene matches: 6. CDR3 length equals 18 residues. Germline values: CDR1 LGHNA, CDR2 YSLEER. CDR3 bases: TGCGCCAGCAGCCAAGGGGGGGGACGGGGCTCTGGGGCCAACGTCCTGACTTTC. Its translation: CASSQGGGRGSGANVLTF.

This chain links TRBV4-1 with TRBJ2-7; 9 bases map to TRBD2. The CDR3 contains 17 residues. The trim removed 1 base at V and 4 bases at J, leaving 11 bases unmatched. Per the germline V gene, CDR1 is MGHRA and CDR2 is YSYEKL. The chain's CDR3 is CASSQAAGGPPPYEQYF. CDR3 DNA: TGCGCCAGCAGCCAAGCTGCGGGAGGGCCTCCGCCGTACGAGCAGTACTTC.

The J gene is TRBJ1-5, the V gene TRBV28; possibly TRBD1 for D (6 bases). The CDR3 runs 16 residues. V lost 0 bases to trimming and J lost 2 bases, with 11 bases between them. In germline, CDR1 is MDHEN, CDR2 SYDVKM. The DNA for the CDR3 is TGTGCCAGCAGTTTATGGGGGGGGCTGGGCAATCAGCCCCAGCATTTT. Residues: CASSLWGGLGNQPQHF.

V is TRBV3-1 (or the pseudogene TRBV3-2) and J is TRBJ2-1; 12 nucleotides match TRBD2. V lost 1 base and J lost 9; bases outside the gene matches: 7. The CDR3 sequence is 16 residues long. The germline CDR1 and CDR2 sequences are LGHDT and YNNKEL (reference sequence). The CDR3 DNA sequence: TGTGCCAGCAGCCAAGGACTAGCGGGAGCTCCCAGTGAGCAGTTCTTC. Translating gives CASSQGLAGAPSEQFF.

The chain combines TRBV3-1 (or the pseudogene TRBV3-2) with TRBJ2-6, with D maybe TRBD1 (5 bases). Germline V gene data show CDR1 as LGHDT and CDR2 as YNNKEL (reference sequence). The CDR3 runs 17 residues. Trimming took off 6 bases at V and 2 bases at J, with 17 bases between the two ends. This CDR3 is CASSPRDRVAGANVLTF. CDR3 DNA sequence: TGTGCCAGCAGTCCCAGGGATAGAGTCGCTGGGGCCAACGTCCTGACTTTC.

This clone was counted only a few times. The genes are TRBV5-1 and TRBJ2-3, with 11 positions matching TRBD2. The CDR3 totals 17 residues. Germline CDR1 reads SGHRS; CDR2 reads YFSETQ. J lost 4 bases, V lost 2 bases, and 9 bases had no gene match. Written as DNA, the CDR3 is TGCGCCAGCAGCTTCGGTAGCGGGAGGGCCTTCGCAGATACGCAGTATTTT. This encodes CASSFGSGRAFADTQYF.

The chain is built from TRBV7-2 and TRBJ1-2; no firm D call. CDR3 length: 13 residues. V dropped 6 bases and J dropped 1 base, with 9 bases sitting between them. CDR1 and CDR2 (germline): SGHTA, FQGNSA. In DNA, the CDR3 is TGTGCCAGCAGTTTTCAGGTTAACTATGGCTACACCTTC. Translation: CASSFQVNYGYTF.

The chain has TRBV7-2 and TRBJ1-2; 7 bases map to TRBD1. Per the germline V gene, CDR1 is SGHTA and CDR2 is FQGNSA. The ends lost 1 base at V and 7 bases at J; junction bases unmatched: 9. This CDR3 is built from 15 residues. CDR3 protein: CASSLVEGAPRGYTF. DNA for the CDR3: TGTGCCAGCAGCTTAGTTGAGGGGGCTCCACGTGGCTACACCTTC. The variable domain in full, with the rest retrieved from reference TRBV7-2 and TRBJ1-2, is GAGVSQSPSNKVTEKGKDVELRCDPISGHTALYWYRQSLGQGLEFLIYFQGNSAPDKSGLPSDRFSAERTGGSVSTLTIQRTQQEDSAVYLCASSLVEGAPRGYTFGSGTRLTVV.

The chain couples TRBV9 to TRBJ2-1; D is possibly TRBD1 (6 bases). Looked up from germline, CDR1 is SGDLS and CDR2 is YYNGEE. With 3 bases removed from V and 10 bases from J, the gap between germline ends came to 14 bases. The CDR3 is made up of 13 amino acids. CDR3 nucleotides: TGTGCCAGCAGCGGGGACACCCTCAGCGAGCAGTTCTTC. Protein sequence: CASSGDTLSEQFF.

The rearrangement joins TRBV7-3 to TRBJ2-5; weak D call: TRBD1 (6 bases). The length of the CDR3 is 16 residues. V dropped 1 base and J dropped 2 bases, with 14 bases sitting between them. Germline values: CDR1 SGHTA, CDR2 FQGTGA. In DNA, the CDR3 is TGTGCCAGCAGCTTAATGGCCCCTGGGACACAAGAGACCCAGTACTTC. Amino acids: CASSLMAPGTQETQYF.

The chain links TRBV19 to TRBJ1-1; TRBD1 agrees at 9 bases. The CDR3 has 18 amino acids. Trimming removed 0 bases from V and 4 bases from J; junction bases left unmatched: 12. CDR1 and CDR2 (germline): LNHDA, SQIVND (reference sequence). The CDR3 loop reads CASSIDQRGQGRGTEAFF. DNA of the CDR3: TGTGCCAGTAGTATAGACCAAAGAGGACAGGGGCGAGGCACTGAAGCTTTCTTT. Variable domain in full (rest from reference TRBV19 and TRBJ1-1): DGGITQSPKYLFRKEGQNVTLSCEQNLNHDAMYWYRQDPGQGLRLIYYSQIVNDFQKGDIAEGYSVSREKKESFPLTVTSAQKNPTAFYLCASSIDQRGQGRGTEAFFGQGTRLTVV.

The sample holds a few counts of this clone. This chain uses TRBV7-2 with TRBJ2-7; D possibly corresponds to TRBD1 (5 bases). The CDR3 contains 16 residues. Germline V gene lookup returns CDR1 SGHTA and CDR2 FQGNSA. The V end was cut by 1 base, the J end by 5 bases, with 18 bases between. The DNA of the CDR3 is TGTGCCAGCAGCTTAGTTTACCAGCCGAAAGGGGACGAGCAGTACTTC. Amino acids: CASSLVYQPKGDEQYF.

V and J are TRBV12-5 and TRBJ1-6, with TRBD1 matching 8 bases. The germline gives CDR1 LGHNT, CDR2 FRNRAP. J was trimmed by 14 bases and V by 3 bases; bases with no gene match: 15. The CDR3 runs 16 residues. For the CDR3, the DNA is TGTGCTAGTGGTTTACAAAGCCGGGACAGGTTGGTGGCCCTCCACTTT. This translates into CASGLQSRDRLVALHF. The entire variable domain, with the rest obtained from reference TRBV12-5 and TRBJ1-6, is as follows: DARVTQTPRHKVTEMGQEVTMRCQPILGHNTVFWYRQTMMQGLELLAYFRNRAPLDDSGMPKDRFSAEMPDATLATLKIQPSEPRDSAVYFCASGLQSRDRLVALHFGNGTRLTVT.

The CDR3, as DNA: TGTGCCAGCAGTTCGCCGGGACTCATGAACACCGGGGAGCTGTTTTTT. It yields the protein CASSSPGLMNTGELFF. V usage is TRBV27 and J usage is TRBJ2-2; D is possibly TRBD2 (6 bases). There are 16 residues in the CDR3. V was cut by 4 bases and J by 1 base, with 13 bases left in between. The germline CDR1 and CDR2 sequences are MNHEY and SMNVEV (reference sequence).

The chain uses TRBV5-1 and TRBJ1-2; D is perhaps TRBD1 (5 bases). V gave up 3 bases and J gave up 8 bases, with 20 bases separating them. CDR1 and CDR2 from the germline V gene are SGHRS and YFSETQ. The CDR3 is made up of 15 amino acids. CDR3 residues: CASSSTSRLGGGYTF. The CDR3, as DNA: TGCGCCAGCAGCTCTACATCCCGTTTGGGGGGAGGCTACACCTTC.

V usage is TRBV7-8 and J usage is TRBJ1-2; perhaps TRBD1 as D (6 bases). CDR3 size: 13 residues. Between the trimmed V and J ends, which lost 1 base and 7 bases, there was a span of 10 bases. Germline V lookup: CDR1 SGHVS, CDR2 FQNEAQ. CDR3 nucleotides: TGTGCCAGCAGCTTAGACAGGGCCCTTGGCTACACCTTC. Protein product: CASSLDRALGYTF.

The V call is TRBV2, the J call TRBJ1-4, with unresolved D. The germline CDR1 and CDR2 sequences are SNHLY and FYNNEI. CDR3 length: 13 amino acids. The V gene lost 4 bases and the J gene lost 8 bases, with 11 bases spanning the gap. CDR3 sequence: CASSARSWEKLFF. The CDR3 bases are TGTGCCAGCAGTGCTAGAAGTTGGGAAAAACTGTTTTTT. The complete variable domain, with remaining parts taken from reference TRBV2 and TRBJ1-4, reads EPEVTQTPSHQVTQMGQEVILRCVPISNHLYFYWYRQILGQKVEFLVSFYNNEISEKSEIFDDQFSVERPDGSNFTLKIRSTKLEDSAMYFCASSARSWEKLFFGSGTQLSVL.